These T cell receptor beta chains were read from a single sample in a study of post-analysis software for immune sequencing data. TCRdb redid the calling of the PCR reads with MiXCR, one entry per CDR3 protein. The sample shows approximately 400,000 distinct CDR3 sequences, approximately 38% of them seen only once. The material sequenced was blood. These receptors came from a girl between 5 and 17 years old with multiple sclerosis. Each CDR3 is given with its conserved first and last residue. The D gene is left open where the match is weak. Only some rows state a clone size, as once, few, many or a class for expanded clones.

v_gene	j_gene	abundance	d_gene	CDR3aa	CDR3nt
TRBV5-5	TRBJ2-1	.	.	CASSFRGLARLNEQFF	TGTGCCAGCAGCTTCCGGGGGCTAGCGCGGCTCAATGAGCAGTTCTTC
TRBV29-1	TRBJ2-7	.	.	CSVRPQGSYEQYF	TGCAGCGTCCGCCCGCAGGGATCCTACGAGCAGTACTTC
TRBV7-2	TRBJ1-4	.	.	CASSPKRALNEKLFF	TGTGCCAGCAGCCCCAAGAGGGCCCTTAATGAAAAACTGTTTTTT
TRBV27	TRBJ2-7	.	.	CASSLRSATYEQYF	TGTGCCAGCAGTTTAAGGTCAGCTACCTACGAGCAGTACTTC
TRBV3-1	TRBJ2-5	.	TRBD1	CASSDRGRMETQYF	TGTGCCAGCAGCGACAGGGGGCGCATGGAGACCCAGTACTTC
TRBV9	TRBJ2-5	.	TRBD1	CASSVEGQGWGETQYF	TGTGCCAGCAGCGTAGAGGGACAGGGCTGGGGAGAGACCCAGTACTTC
TRBV20-1	TRBJ1-2	.	.	CSARDPGTLYGYTF	TGCAGTGCTAGAGACCCCGGGACATTATATGGCTACACCTTC
TRBV4-3	TRBJ2-1	many	.	CASSQDSRGEQFF	TGCGCCAGCAGCCAAGATAGCAGGGGAGAGCAGTTCTTC
TRBV29-1	TRBJ2-1	.	TRBD1	CSVAGQGVFRNEQFF	TGCAGCGTGGCGGGACAGGGAGTTTTCAGGAATGAGCAGTTCTTC
TRBV7-2	TRBJ2-3	few	.	CASSFTRGTDTQYF	TGTGCCAGCAGCTTTACAAGAGGGACAGATACGCAGTATTTT
TRBV6-6	TRBJ2-1	many	TRBD2	CASSWRGLAGVYEQFF	TGTGCCAGCAGCTGGCGAGGGCTAGCGGGGGTGTATGAGCAGTTCTTC
TRBV5-5	TRBJ1-6	.	.	CASSPRRAQGLNSPLHF	TGTGCCAGCAGCCCCCGGAGGGCGCAGGGCCTTAATTCACCCCTCCACTTT
TRBV3-1	TRBJ1-2	.	.	CASSQRQVAERYTF	TGTGCCAGCAGCCAACGACAGGTAGCGGAAAGGTACACCTTC
TRBV12-3/TRBV12-4	TRBJ2-5	.	.	CASRAEGDQETQYF	TGTGCCAGCAGGGCGGAGGGGGACCAAGAGACCCAGTACTTC
TRBV28	TRBJ2-5	.	TRBD2	CASSLTSGIAQETQYF	TGTGCCAGCAGTTTGACTAGCGGGATAGCACAAGAGACCCAGTACTTC
TRBV5-1	TRBJ2-7	.	.	CASSVGFPGGEQYF	TGCGCCAGCAGCGTCGGGTTCCCTGGCGGCGAGCAGTACTTC
TRBV29-1	TRBJ1-2	many	.	CSVEGTGSNYGYTF	TGCAGCGTTGAAGGGACTGGTTCCAACTATGGCTACACCTTC
TRBV9	TRBJ2-2	.	.	CASSVQGYNTGELFF	TGTGCCAGCAGCGTACAGGGCTACAACACCGGGGAGCTGTTTTTT
TRBV3-1	TRBJ2-7	few	TRBD1	CASSSGQEPYEQYF	TGTGCCAGCAGCTCGGGACAGGAGCCCTACGAGCAGTACTTC
TRBV7-3	TRBJ2-1	.	TRBD2	CASSSSGGAGSYNEQFF	TGTGCCAGCAGCTCTAGCGGGGGGGCCGGATCCTACAATGAGCAGTTCTTC
TRBV4-3	TRBJ2-3	few	.	CASSQDWGTDTQYF	TGCGCCAGCAGCCAAGATTGGGGAACAGATACGCAGTATTTT
TRBV20-1	TRBJ1-1	few	.	CSASPRSEAFF	TGCAGTGCTAGCCCCAGGTCTGAAGCTTTCTTT
TRBV5-4	TRBJ2-7	few	TRBD1	CASSLGTGTTYEQYF	TGTGCCAGCAGCCTAGGGACAGGAACCACCTACGAGCAGTACTTC
TRBV20-1	TRBJ2-7	.	TRBD2	CSASSSGGAGEQYF	TGCAGTGCTAGTTCTAGCGGGGGGGCGGGGGAGCAGTACTTC
TRBV12-3/TRBV12-4	TRBJ1-2	few	.	CASSLAGSIYGYTF	TGTGCCAGCAGTTTAGCCGGGAGCATCTATGGCTACACCTTC
TRBV7-9	TRBJ1-2	few	TRBD1	CASSGSGTAGDYGYTF	TGTGCCAGCAGCGGATCCGGGACAGCCGGCGACTATGGCTACACCTTC
TRBV4-2	TRBJ1-2	.	.	CASSQEDTSGYGYTF	TGTGCCAGCAGCCAGGAGGACACGTCAGGTTATGGCTACACCTTC
TRBV7-2	TRBJ2-5	few	.	CASSYDVDSYGQYF	TGTGCCAGCAGCTACGACGTGGACTCCTACGGGCAGTACTTC
TRBV7-2	TRBJ2-1	few	TRBD2	CASSLALLAGGNEQFF	TGTGCCAGCAGCTTAGCGCTACTAGCGGGGGGCAATGAGCAGTTCTTC
TRBV6-2/TRBV6-3	TRBJ1-2	once	.	CASNLSGKRGYTF	TGTGCCAGCAACTTATCGGGAAAACGGGGCTACACCTTC
TRBV27	TRBJ1-6	few	.	CASSLNLWGGRVYNSPLHF	TGTGCCAGCAGTTTAAATTTGTGGGGAGGGAGGGTTTATAATTCACCCCTCCACTTT
TRBV7-9	TRBJ2-7	few	.	CASSLDGASYEQYF	TGTGCCAGCAGCTTAGACGGGGCCTCCTACGAGCAGTACTTC
TRBV20-1	TRBJ2-5	.	.	CSDEETQYF	TGCAGTGATGAAGAGACCCAGTACTTC
TRBV2	TRBJ2-1	.	.	CASSEQGLGNEQFF	TGTGCCAGCAGTGAACAGGGGTTGGGGAATGAGCAGTTCTTC
TRBV29-1	TRBJ1-1	.	.	CSAFTGLGGEAFF	TGCAGCGCGTTTACAGGCTTGGGGGGTGAAGCTTTCTTT
TRBV2	TRBJ2-1	.	.	CASEGGHEQFF	TGTGCCAGCGAGGGGGGCCATGAGCAGTTCTTC